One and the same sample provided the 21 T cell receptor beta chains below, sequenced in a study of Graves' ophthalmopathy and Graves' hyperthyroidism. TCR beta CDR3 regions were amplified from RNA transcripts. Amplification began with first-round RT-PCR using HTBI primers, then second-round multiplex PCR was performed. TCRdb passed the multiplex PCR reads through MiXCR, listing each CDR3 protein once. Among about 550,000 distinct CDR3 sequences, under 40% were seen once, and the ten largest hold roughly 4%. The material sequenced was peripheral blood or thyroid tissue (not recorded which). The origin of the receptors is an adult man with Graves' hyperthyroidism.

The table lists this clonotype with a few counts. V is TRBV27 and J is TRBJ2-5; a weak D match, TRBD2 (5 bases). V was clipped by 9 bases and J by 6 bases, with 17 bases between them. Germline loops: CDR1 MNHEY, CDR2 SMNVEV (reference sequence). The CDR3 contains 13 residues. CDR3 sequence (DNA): TGTGCCAGTTCTTGGGCATCGGGGAAGACCCAGTACTTC. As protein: CASSWASGKTQYF.

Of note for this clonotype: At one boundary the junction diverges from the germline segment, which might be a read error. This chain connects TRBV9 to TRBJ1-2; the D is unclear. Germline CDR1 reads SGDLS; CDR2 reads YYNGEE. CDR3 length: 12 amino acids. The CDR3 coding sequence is TGTGCGAGCAGCGGGGATTTGGCGGGCTACACCTTC. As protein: CASSGDLAGYTF.

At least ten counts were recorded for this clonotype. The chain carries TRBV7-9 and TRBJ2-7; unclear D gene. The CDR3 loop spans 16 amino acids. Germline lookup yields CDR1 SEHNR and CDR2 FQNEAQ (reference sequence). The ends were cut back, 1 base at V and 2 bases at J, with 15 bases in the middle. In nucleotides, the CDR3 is TGTGCCAGCAGCTTAGTGACCAGTAAGGGAACCTACGAGCAGTACTTC. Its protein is CASSLVTSKGTYEQYF.

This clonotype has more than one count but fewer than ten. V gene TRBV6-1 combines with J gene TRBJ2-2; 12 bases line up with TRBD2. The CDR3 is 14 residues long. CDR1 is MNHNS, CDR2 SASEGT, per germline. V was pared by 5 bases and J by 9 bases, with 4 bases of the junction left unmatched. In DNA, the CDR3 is TGTGCCAGCAGTCGGACTAGCGGGGACCGGGAGCTGTTTTTT. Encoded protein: CASSRTSGDRELFF.

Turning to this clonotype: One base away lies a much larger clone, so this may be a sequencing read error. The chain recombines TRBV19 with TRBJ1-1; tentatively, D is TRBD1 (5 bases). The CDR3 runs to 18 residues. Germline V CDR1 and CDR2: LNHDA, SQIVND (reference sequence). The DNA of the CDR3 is TGTGCCGGTAGTGTTTTCGGCGAATTCGGGACCTCTAACACTGAAGCTTTCTTT. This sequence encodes CAGSVFGEFGTSNTEAFF.

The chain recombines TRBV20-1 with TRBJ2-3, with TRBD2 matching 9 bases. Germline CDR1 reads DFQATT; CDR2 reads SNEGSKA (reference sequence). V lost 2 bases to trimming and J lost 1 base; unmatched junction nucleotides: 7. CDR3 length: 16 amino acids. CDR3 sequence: CSARSLAGGGTDTQYF. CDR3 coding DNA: TGCAGTGCTAGATCGTTGGCGGGGGGGGGCACAGATACGCAGTATTTT.

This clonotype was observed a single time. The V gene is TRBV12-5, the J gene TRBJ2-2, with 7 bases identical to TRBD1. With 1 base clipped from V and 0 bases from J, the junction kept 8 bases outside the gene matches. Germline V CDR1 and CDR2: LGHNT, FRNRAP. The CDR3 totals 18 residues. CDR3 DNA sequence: TGTGCTAGTGGTTTGGCCCTTTGGGACAGCGCGAACACCGGGGAGCTGTTTTTT. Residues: CASGLALWDSANTGELFF.

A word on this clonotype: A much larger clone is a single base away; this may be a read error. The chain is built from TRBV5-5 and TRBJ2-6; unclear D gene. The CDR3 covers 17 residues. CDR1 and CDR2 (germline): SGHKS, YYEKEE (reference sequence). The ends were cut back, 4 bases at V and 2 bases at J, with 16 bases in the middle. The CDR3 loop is CASSAWQETAGANVLTF. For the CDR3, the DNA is TGTGCCAGCAGCGCCTGGCAGGAGACGGCTGGGGCCAACGTCCTGACTTTC. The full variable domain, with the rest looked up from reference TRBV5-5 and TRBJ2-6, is DAGVTQSPTHLIKTRGQQVTLRCSPISGHKSVSWYQQVLGQGPQFIFQYYEKEERGRGNFPDRFSARQFPNYSSELNVNALLLGDSALYLCASSAWQETAGANVLTFGAGSRLTVL.

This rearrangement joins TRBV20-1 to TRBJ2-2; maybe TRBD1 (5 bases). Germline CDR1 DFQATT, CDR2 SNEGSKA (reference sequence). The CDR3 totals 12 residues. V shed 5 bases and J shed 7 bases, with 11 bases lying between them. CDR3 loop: CSASGSSGELFF. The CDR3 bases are TGCAGTGCTTCAGGGTCTAGCGGGGAGCTGTTTTTT.

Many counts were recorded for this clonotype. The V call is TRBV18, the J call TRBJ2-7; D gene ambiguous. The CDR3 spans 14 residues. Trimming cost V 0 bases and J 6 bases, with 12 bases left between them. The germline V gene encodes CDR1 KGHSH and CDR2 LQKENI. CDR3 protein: CASSPPASLAEQYF. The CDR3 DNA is TGTGCCAGCTCACCACCTGCATCGTTAGCCGAGCAGTACTTC.

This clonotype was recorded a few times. DNA of the CDR3: TGTGCCTGGGGACAGTCGGGCTATGGCTACACCTTC. Translation: CAWGQSGYGYTF. This rearrangement joins TRBV30 to TRBJ1-2; D is possibly TRBD1 (6 bases). Trimming took 5 bases from V and 4 from J, leaving 11 bases between them. CDR3 size: 12 residues. The germline V gene has CDR1 GTSNPN and CDR2 SVGIG (reference sequence).

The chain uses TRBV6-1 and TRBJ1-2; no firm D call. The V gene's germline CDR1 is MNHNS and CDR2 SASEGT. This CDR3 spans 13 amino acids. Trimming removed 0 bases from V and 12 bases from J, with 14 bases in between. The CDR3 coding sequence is TGTGCCAGCAGTGAAGCGTCGGGAGCTGGAAACACCTTC. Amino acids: CASSEASGAGNTF.

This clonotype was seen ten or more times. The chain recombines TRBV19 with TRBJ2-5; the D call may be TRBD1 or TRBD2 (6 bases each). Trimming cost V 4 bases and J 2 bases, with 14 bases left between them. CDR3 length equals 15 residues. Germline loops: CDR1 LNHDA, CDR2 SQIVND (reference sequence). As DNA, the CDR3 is TGTGCCAGTAGTAGCGGGACAACTAGTCAAGAGACCCAGTACTTC. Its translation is CASSSGTTSQETQYF.

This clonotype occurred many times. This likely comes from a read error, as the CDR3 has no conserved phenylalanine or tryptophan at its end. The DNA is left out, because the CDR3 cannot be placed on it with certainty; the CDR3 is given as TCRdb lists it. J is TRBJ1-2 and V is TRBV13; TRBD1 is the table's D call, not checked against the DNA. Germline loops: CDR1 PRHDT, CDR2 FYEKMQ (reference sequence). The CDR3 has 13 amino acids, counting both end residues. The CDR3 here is CASSLRDRGSSGP.

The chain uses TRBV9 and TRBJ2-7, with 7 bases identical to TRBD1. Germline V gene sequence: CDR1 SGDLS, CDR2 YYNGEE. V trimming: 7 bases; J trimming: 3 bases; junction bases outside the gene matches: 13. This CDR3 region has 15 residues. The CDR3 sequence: CASSPGQGVIYEQYF. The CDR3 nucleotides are TGTGCCAGCTCACCGGGGCAGGGGGTTATCTACGAGCAGTACTTC.

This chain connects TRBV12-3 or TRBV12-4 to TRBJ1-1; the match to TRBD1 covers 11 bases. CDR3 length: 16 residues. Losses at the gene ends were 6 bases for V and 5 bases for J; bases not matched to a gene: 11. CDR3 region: CASSRGQGALRTEAFF. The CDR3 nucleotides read TGTGCCAGCAGCCGAGGACAGGGGGCACTAAGGACTGAAGCTTTCTTT.

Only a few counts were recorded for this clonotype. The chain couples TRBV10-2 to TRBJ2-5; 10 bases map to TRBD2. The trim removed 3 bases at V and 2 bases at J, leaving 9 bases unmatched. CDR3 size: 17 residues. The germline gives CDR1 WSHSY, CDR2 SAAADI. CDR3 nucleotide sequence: TGCGCCAGCAGTGAATATGTGCTAGCGGGAGTTCAAGAGACCCAGTACTTC. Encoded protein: CASSEYVLAGVQETQYF.

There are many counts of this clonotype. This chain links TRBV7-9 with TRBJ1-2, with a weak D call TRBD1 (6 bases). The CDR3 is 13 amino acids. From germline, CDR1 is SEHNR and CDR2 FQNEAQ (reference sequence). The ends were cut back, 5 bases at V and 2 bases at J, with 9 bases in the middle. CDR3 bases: TGTGCCAGCAGCCGGGACAAAAACTATGGCTACACCTTC. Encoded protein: CASSRDKNYGYTF.

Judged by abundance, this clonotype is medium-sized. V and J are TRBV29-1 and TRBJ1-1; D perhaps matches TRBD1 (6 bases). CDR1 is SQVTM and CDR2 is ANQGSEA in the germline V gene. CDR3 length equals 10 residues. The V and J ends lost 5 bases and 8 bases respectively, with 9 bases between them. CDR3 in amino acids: CSVLTGEAFF. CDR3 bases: TGCAGCGTTCTTACAGGGGAAGCTTTCTTT.

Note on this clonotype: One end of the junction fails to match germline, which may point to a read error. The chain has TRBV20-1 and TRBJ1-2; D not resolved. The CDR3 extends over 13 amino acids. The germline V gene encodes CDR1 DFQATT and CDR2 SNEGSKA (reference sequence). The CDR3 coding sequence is TGCGGTGCTACCCCCGGGAATAACTATGGCTACACCTTC. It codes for CGATPGNNYGYTF.

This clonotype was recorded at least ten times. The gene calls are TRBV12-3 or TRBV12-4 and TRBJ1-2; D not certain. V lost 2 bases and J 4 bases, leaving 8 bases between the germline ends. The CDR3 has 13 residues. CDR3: CASSLTDIYGYTF. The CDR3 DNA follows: TGTGCCAGCAGTTTAACAGATATCTATGGCTACACCTTC.